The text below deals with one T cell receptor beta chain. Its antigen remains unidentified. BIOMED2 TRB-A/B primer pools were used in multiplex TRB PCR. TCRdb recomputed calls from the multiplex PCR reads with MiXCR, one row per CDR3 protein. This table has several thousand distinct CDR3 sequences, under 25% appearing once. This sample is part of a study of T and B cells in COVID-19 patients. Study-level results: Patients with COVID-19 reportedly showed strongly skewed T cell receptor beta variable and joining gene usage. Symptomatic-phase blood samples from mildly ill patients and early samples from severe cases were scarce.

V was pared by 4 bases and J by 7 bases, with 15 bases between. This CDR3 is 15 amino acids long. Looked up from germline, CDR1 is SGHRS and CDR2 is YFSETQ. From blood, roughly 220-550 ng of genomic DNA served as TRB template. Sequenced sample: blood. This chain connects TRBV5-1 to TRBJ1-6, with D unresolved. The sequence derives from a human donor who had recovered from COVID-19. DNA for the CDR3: TGCGCCAGCAGCCTCGCGGAATTAACGAATTCACCCCTCCACTTT. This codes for CASSLAELTNSPLHF.